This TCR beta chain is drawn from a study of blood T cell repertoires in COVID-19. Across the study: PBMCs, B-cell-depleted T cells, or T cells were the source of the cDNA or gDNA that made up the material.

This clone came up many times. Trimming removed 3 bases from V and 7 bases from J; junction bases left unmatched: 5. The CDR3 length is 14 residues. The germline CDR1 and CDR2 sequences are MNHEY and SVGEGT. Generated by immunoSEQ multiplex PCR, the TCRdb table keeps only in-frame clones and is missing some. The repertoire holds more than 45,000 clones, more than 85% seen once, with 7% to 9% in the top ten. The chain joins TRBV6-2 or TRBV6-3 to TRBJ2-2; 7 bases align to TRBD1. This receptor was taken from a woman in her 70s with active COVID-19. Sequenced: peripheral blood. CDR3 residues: CASSYGTESGELFF. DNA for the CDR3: TGTGCCAGCAGTTATGGGACAGAGAGCGGGGAGCTGTTTTTT.